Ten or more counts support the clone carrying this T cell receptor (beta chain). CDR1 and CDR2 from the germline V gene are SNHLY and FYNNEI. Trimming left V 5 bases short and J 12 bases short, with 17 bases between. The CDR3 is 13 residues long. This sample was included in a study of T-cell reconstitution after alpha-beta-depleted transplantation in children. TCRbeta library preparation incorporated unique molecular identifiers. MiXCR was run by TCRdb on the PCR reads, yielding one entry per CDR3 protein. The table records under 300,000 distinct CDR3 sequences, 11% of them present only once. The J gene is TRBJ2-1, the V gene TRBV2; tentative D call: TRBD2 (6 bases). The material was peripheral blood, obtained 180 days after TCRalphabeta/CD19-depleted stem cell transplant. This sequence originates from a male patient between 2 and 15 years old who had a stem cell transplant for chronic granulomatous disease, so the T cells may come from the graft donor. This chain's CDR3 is CASSLISSEGQFF. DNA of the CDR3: TGTGCCAGCAGTCTGATATCTAGCGAGGGGCAGTTCTTC.